A single sample gave rise to the 10 T cell receptor beta chains below, sequenced in a study of shared clonotypes between healthy human individuals. Assay used: immunoSEQ multiplex PCR; TCRdb lists only in-frame clones, some missing. The data contain millions of clones, around nine tenths of them seen just once; the ten biggest clones take up over 0.12%. Sequencing input: naive CD4+ T cells sorted from blood. Subset described: CD45RA+ positively selected. The receptors come from a man between 18 and 35 years old in good health.

The V and J genes are TRBV6-1 and TRBJ2-7; TRBD1 agrees at 7 bases. The CDR3 sequence is 15 residues long. The J segment lost 3 bases and the V segment lost 8 bases, leaving 13 bases of the junction unmatched. The V gene's germline CDR1 is MNHNS and CDR2 SASEGT. The CDR3 DNA is TGTGCCAGCCCCAGCTACCCCGGGACAGACTACGAGCAGTACTTC. This encodes CASPSYPGTDYEQYF.

This chain uses TRBV27 with TRBJ2-7; TRBD2 agrees at 10 bases. CDR1 is MNHEY and CDR2 is SMNVEV in the germline V gene (reference sequence). V shed 2 bases, J shed 5 bases, and the junction held 6 bases outside the gene matches. This CDR3 has 15 residues. This chain's CDR3 is CASSLGLAGEDEQYF. The CDR3 nucleotides are TGTGCCAGCAGTTTAGGGCTAGCGGGAGAGGACGAGCAGTACTTC.

The chain uses TRBV28 and TRBJ1-2; 7 bases are a match to TRBD1. The germline CDR1 and CDR2 sequences are MDHEN and SYDVKM. The CDR3 sequence is 13 residues long. J gave up 8 bases and V 6 bases, and 9 bases lay outside the gene matches. CDR3 coding DNA: TGTGCCAGCAGCCCACCCCCACAGGGGGGCTACACCTTC. Protein: CASSPPPQGGYTF.

The chain couples TRBV6-5 to TRBJ2-5, with 7 bases aligning to TRBD1. The J call may be mistaken, given a closer DNA end match to TRBJ2-7. This CDR3 is built from 15 residues. The germline CDR1 and CDR2 sequences are MNHEY and SVGAGI. In nucleotides, the CDR3 is TGTGCCAGCAGCCCCAGGGGACAGAGCACCTACGAGCAGTACTTC. Amino acid sequence: CASSPRGQSTYEQYF.

V gene TRBV5-4 combines with J gene TRBJ2-1, with TRBD2 matching 11 bases. Germline assignment: CDR1 SGHNT and CDR2 YYREEE (reference sequence). V gave up 2 bases and J gave up 5 bases; unmatched junction bases: 6. The CDR3 has 16 amino acids. In DNA, the CDR3 is TGTGCCAGCAGCTTCACTAGCGGGAGAACCCACAATGAGCAGTTCTTC. Translated: CASSFTSGRTHNEQFF.

V gene TRBV25-1 combines with J gene TRBJ1-2, with D possibly TRBD1 on 6 matching bases. The germline V gene encodes CDR1 MGHDK and CDR2 SYGVNS. The CDR3 has 14 residues. Deletions cut 3 bases from V and 2 bases from J, with 10 bases between. This CDR3 is CASSDPGQNYGYTF. The CDR3 bases are TGTGCCAGCAGTGATCCCGGACAGAACTATGGCTACACCTTC.

Details on this clone: At the DNA level, this CDR3 is encoded by other sequences in the same sample as well. The chain employs TRBV15 and TRBJ1-4; possible D gene TRBD1, 6 bases. CDR1 is LNHNV, CDR2 YYDKDF, per germline (reference sequence). Trimming stripped 0 bases from V and 2 bases from J, with 10 bases between. The CDR3 length is 16 residues. CDR3 DNA: TGTGCCACCAGCAGAGATACGGGGGCCACTAATGAAAAACTGTTTTTT. Amino acid sequence: CATSRDTGATNEKLFF.

The chain couples TRBV27 to TRBJ2-5; perhaps TRBD2 as D (6 bases). Germline CDR1 MNHEY, CDR2 SMNVEV (reference sequence). Trimming cost V 3 bases and J 5 bases, with 10 bases left between them. The CDR3 consists of 13 residues. The CDR3: CASSFAREETQYF. In DNA, the CDR3 is TGTGCCAGCAGTTTTGCCCGGGAGGAGACCCAGTACTTC.

This clone was picked up one time. This sample includes further DNA sequences coding for the same CDR3. The chain couples TRBV19 to TRBJ1-6; 8 bases fit TRBD1. The CDR3 loop spans 14 amino acids. Unmatched junction bases numbered 6, after V lost 4 bases and J lost 10 bases. Germline V gene lookup returns CDR1 LNHDA and CDR2 SQIVND (reference sequence). This CDR3 reads CASSTTGGGSPLHF. The CDR3, as DNA: TGTGCCAGTAGTACAACAGGGGGGGGATCACCCCTCCACTTT.

V usage is TRBV5-1 and J usage is TRBJ1-1; D is unclear. Germline V lookup: CDR1 SGHRS, CDR2 YFSETQ. The CDR3 loop spans 16 amino acids. The V gene lost 0 bases and the J gene lost 2 bases, with 14 bases spanning the gap. The CDR3 DNA follows: TGCGCCAGCAGCTTGGCCGGCCGGAACTTAAACACTGAAGCTTTCTTT. Protein product: CASSLAGRNLNTEAFF.